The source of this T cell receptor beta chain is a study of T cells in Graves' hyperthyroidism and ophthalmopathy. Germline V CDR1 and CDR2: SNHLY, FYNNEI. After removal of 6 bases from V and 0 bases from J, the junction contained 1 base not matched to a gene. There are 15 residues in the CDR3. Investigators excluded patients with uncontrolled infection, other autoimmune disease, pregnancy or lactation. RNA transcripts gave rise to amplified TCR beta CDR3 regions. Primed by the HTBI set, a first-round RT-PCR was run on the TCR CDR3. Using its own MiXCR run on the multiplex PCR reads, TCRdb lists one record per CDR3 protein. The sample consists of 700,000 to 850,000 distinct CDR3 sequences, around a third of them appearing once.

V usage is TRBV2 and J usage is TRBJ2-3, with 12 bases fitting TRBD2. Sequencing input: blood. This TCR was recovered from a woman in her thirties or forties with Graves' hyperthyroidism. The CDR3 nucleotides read TGTGCCAGCAGAGGGACTAGCGGGAGCACAGATACGCAGTATTTT. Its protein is CASRGTSGSTDTQYF.